One TCR beta chain is described in this entry. In blood CD8+ and CD4+ T cells, TCR beta underwent sequencing. Negative isolation was used for CD8+ and CD4+ T cells and FACS enrichment for TEMRA cells. This entry comes from a study of CD8 T cells in Susac syndrome. The RNA input was roughly 0.45 to 1 ug, and it was reverse transcribed with random hexamers. The TCR beta CDR3 was amplified by immunoSEQ multiplex PCR across 54 Vbeta, 13 Jbeta. TCRdb re-analysed the immunoSEQ multiplex PCR reads in MiXCR, keeping a single row per CDR3 protein. Of some 260,000 distinct CDR3 sequences in the sample, approximately 84% were seen once. Germline values: CDR1 SGHTA, CDR2 FQGNSA. The CDR3 is 15 amino acids. V was pared by 8 bases and J by 2 bases, with 6 bases of the junction left unmatched.

This chain uses TRBV7-2 with TRBJ2-1; 10 nucleotides match TRBD1. Material for sequencing was CD8+ T cells from PBMCs. The TCR sequence derives from a human donor with multiple sclerosis. CDR3: CASPKTGGAYNEQFF. Written as DNA, the CDR3 is TGTGCCAGCCCCAAGACAGGGGGCGCCTACAATGAGCAGTTCTTC.